This entry is about one T cell receptor beta chain. This clone was observed a single time. It has no known antigen specificity. Base quality data are lacking; no much larger clone is found one base away. The sample is drawn from a study of T cell responses to AZD1222 COVID-19 vaccine (dated by TCRdb to about 2021). General notes on the study: AZD1222 recipients with second doses at about 4 weeks or about 12 weeks were pooled, because spike-specific TCR depth and breadth did not differ between schedules. TCR sequencing was performed for 233 trial participants, of whom some 200 were given two doses of AZD1222 and some 26 were given two doses of MenACWY control vaccine. Trial participants were enrolled into age subgroups of 18-55, 56-69 and 70-plus years, which contained about 150, 27 and 61 TCR-sequenced participants, respectively.

This sample's time point label indicates: baseline before first vaccination. Vaccinee samples came from UK trials COV001 and COV002, including a single-blind randomized controlled phase 2/3 trial of AZD1222 (ChAdOx1 nCoV-19) in healthy adults. For TCRbeta chain sequencing, PBMC samples were collected from trial participants at day 0 and at day 28 after the second dose. The CDR3 regions of human TCRbeta chains were analyzed by immunosequencing. Regarding the original processing steps: Repertoire TCRs were matched against a reference library of SARS-CoV-2-specific TCRs generated with the MIRA antigen-specificity platform. Breadth meant the fraction of unique TCRs that were SARS-CoV-2-associated, whereas depth meant the fraction of total T cells that were SARS-CoV-2-associated. Using the MIRA data, each spike-specific TCR was assigned both to the spike region to which the TCR was reactive and to a CD4 or CD8 class. Log10-transformed breadth and depth values were compared by one-way ANOVA with Sidak's multiple comparisons tests. TCRdb provides this immuneACCESS table in a form limited to in-frame rearrangements. Some clones are lacking; in checked studies, under half of them reflect an unresolved V gene, and why the rest are absent is not known. That table gives V, J and clone size, and the DNA gave D and trimming. The sample records about 100,000 clones, just under 90% of which are singletons. The top ten clonotypes cover less than 20% of the sample.

The full study reports these points: The 56-69-year group was small, and its depth increase did not reach significance, likely because of low power. Conclusions about previously exposed vaccinees were limited because only six AZD1222 recipients were SARS-CoV-2 seropositive at baseline. Spike-specific TCR breadth and depth rose significantly after two AZD1222 doses compared with day 0 and with MenACWY recipients. No day 14 peak-response samples were available, so repertoires were characterized only after the peak T cell response. Participants were mostly white British and included more females than males, and it was suggested by the authors that clonal diversity may have been underestimated. The whole spike protein was spanned by vaccine-associated CD4 TCRs, and dominant responses were seen in regions 160-218 and 743-854. Reportedly, almost half of the unique spike-specific TCRs recognized epitopes lying outside the regions that are mutated in the B.1.351 and B.1.1.7 variants.

Trimming costs V 4 bases and J 0 bases, and their ends lie 12 bases apart. The CDR3 runs 15 amino acids, cysteine and phenylalanine included. The entry retains the CDR3 DNA only, 45 bases that are in frame from base 1. The germline V gene encodes CDR1 SGHTA and CDR2 FQGTGA. This receptor chain uses TRBV7-3 and TRBJ1-1, with no D gene named confidently. Sequenced material: peripheral blood, taken on day 0 of AZD1222 vaccination. The source is an adult in good health. The CDR3 protein: CASSSSTAMNTEAFF. The sequenced DNA: TGTGCCAGCAGCTCTAGCACCGCCATGAACACTGAAGCTTTCTTT.